The rows below give T cell receptor beta chains drawn from one sample of a study of T cells after posttransplantation cyclophosphamide. Here immunoSEQ multiplex PCR was the method, and the copy in TCRdb shows in-frame clones only, minus some. The sample includes tens of thousands of clones, just under 80% of them seen just once. Specimen: CD4+ T cells sorted from blood, collected 1903 days after a stem cell transplant with posttransplant cyclophosphamide. These receptor sequences come from a female patient aged 40-49 years who received an allogeneic stem cell transplant from a related donor, was CMV-positive, and had no GVHD. Some T cells may be the graft donor's. The CDR3 runs from the conserved cysteine through the conserved F or W. A D gene is named only where the DNA matches it firmly. Some rows mark clone size as missing; the rest say once, few, many or name a class of expanded clone.

V gene	D gene	clone size	J gene	CDR3 protein	CDR3 DNA
TRBV19	TRBD1	NA	TRBJ1-5	CASSFLDRDNQPQHF	TGTGCCAGTAGTTTCCTGGACAGGGACAATCAGCCCCAGCATTTT
TRBV28	NA	NA	TRBJ1-5	CASSLWQGGGSNQPQHF	TGTGCCAGCAGTTTGTGGCAGGGAGGGGGTAGCAATCAGCCCCAGCATTTT
TRBV5-4	TRBD1	NA	TRBJ2-5	CASSPGQTQETQYF	TGTGCCAGCAGCCCGGGACAGACGCAAGAGACCCAGTACTTC
TRBV6-5	NA	NA	TRBJ2-7	CASSYSRGSYEQYF	TGTGCCAGCAGTTACTCCAGGGGATCTTACGAGCAGTACTTC
TRBV18	NA	NA	TRBJ2-2	CASSPLDTSNTGELFF	TGTGCCAGCTCACCACTAGACACCTCGAACACCGGGGAGCTGTTTTTT
TRBV28	NA	NA	TRBJ2-5	CASSRGQGYQETQYF	TGTGCCAGCAGCCGAGGGCAGGGGTACCAAGAGACCCAGTACTTC
TRBV4-1	NA	NA	TRBJ1-4	CASSQERWAPGEKLFF	TGCGCCAGCAGCCAAGAGAGGTGGGCCCCGGGGGAAAAACTGTTTTTT
TRBV7-8	NA	NA	TRBJ1-4	CASSSAATRNEKLFF	TGTGCCAGCAGCTCCGCCGCGACTCGCAATGAAAAACTGTTTTTT
TRBV19	NA	NA	TRBJ1-5	CASSMRAGDSNQPQHF	TGTGCCAGTAGTATGAGGGCAGGGGATAGCAATCAGCCCCAGCATTTT
TRBV9	NA	NA	TRBJ2-7	CASSALSGAGDEQYF	TGTGCCAGCAGCGCCCTCTCAGGGGCAGGGGACGAGCAGTACTTC
TRBV2	NA	once	TRBJ2-5	CASSDQAGQETQYF	TGTGCCAGCAGTGATCAGGCGGGCCAAGAGACCCAGTACTTC
TRBV7-3	NA	NA	TRBJ1-4	CASSLTGQGNEKLFF	TGTGCCAGCAGCTTAACGGGGCAGGGTAACGAAAAACTGTTTTTT
TRBV20-1	NA	NA	TRBJ2-5	CSAGPRTQYF	TGCAGTGCTGGTCCGAGGACCCAGTACTTC
TRBV28	NA	few	TRBJ1-5	CASVSLEGGNQPQHF	TGTGCCAGCGTTTCTCTGGAAGGAGGCAATCAGCCCCAGCATTTT
TRBV6-5	NA	NA	TRBJ1-5	CASSYVRGSNQPQHF	TGTGCCAGCAGTTACGTTCGCGGTAGCAATCAGCCCCAGCATTTT
TRBV28	TRBD1	few	TRBJ1-1	CASSLLTGVDTEAFF	TGTGCCAGCAGTTTATTAACAGGGGTGGACACTGAAGCTTTCTTT
TRBV7-2	TRBD2	NA	TRBJ2-3	CASSLVLAGGSDTQYF	TGTGCCAGCAGCTTAGTCCTAGCGGGGGGGTCAGATACGCAGTATTTT
TRBV5-1	TRBD2	NA	TRBJ2-7	CASSFGTSKSYEQYF	TGCGCCAGCAGCTTCGGGACTAGCAAGTCCTACGAGCAGTACTTC
TRBV4-1	TRBD1	NA	TRBJ2-5	CASSPGQGLQETQYF	TGCGCCAGCAGCCCCGGACAGGGCCTTCAAGAGACCCAGTACTTC
TRBV11-2	NA	NA	TRBJ2-7	CASSLDRQIGEQYF	TGTGCCAGCAGCTTAGATAGACAGATCGGCGAGCAGTACTTC
TRBV7-9	NA	few	TRBJ1-6	CASNSINDSPLHF	TGTGCCAGCAACTCAATAAATGATTCACCCCTCCACTTT
TRBV5-6	TRBD1	NA	TRBJ1-4	CASSTPQQGAYNEKLFF	TGTGCCAGCAGCACACCTCAACAGGGGGCCTATAATGAAAAACTGTTTTTT
TRBV7-8	NA	few	TRBJ2-3	CASSLLRTDTQYF	TGTGCCAGCAGCTTACTGAGGACAGATACGCAGTATTTT
TRBV21-1	NA	NA	TRBJ1-2	CASSKVGLYYGYTF	TGTGCCAGCAGCAAAGTGGGGCTCTACTATGGCTACACCTTC
TRBV5-1	NA	NA	TRBJ2-2	CASRLRVHGELFF	TGCGCCAGCAGACTCAGGGTGCACGGGGAGCTGTTTTTT
TRBV7-3	NA	NA	TRBJ2-2	CASGDIKRGGTGELFF	TGTGCCAGCGGGGATATTAAACGTGGGGGGACCGGGGAGCTGTTTTTT
TRBV19	TRBD1	NA	TRBJ2-1	CASSTDRGALNEQFF	TGTGCCAGTAGCACGGACAGGGGGGCCCTCAATGAGCAGTTCTTC
TRBV27	NA	NA	TRBJ2-7	CASSSRGRDEQYF	TGTGCCAGCAGTTCCAGGGGCCGGGACGAGCAGTACTTC
TRBV6-6	NA	NA	TRBJ1-5	CASMGGGLSNQPQHF	TGTGCCAGCATGGGAGGGGGATTGAGCAATCAGCCCCAGCATTTT
TRBV7-9	NA	NA	TRBJ2-1	CASSSPDYNEQFF	TGTGCCAGCAGCTCTCCCGACTATAATGAGCAGTTCTTC
TRBV10-3	TRBD1	NA	TRBJ2-2	CAISESKGTGATGELFF	TGTGCCATCAGTGAGTCGAAAGGGACAGGGGCCACCGGGGAGCTGTTTTTT
TRBV5-1	TRBD1	NA	TRBJ2-2	CASGDRDRLTGELFF	TGCGCCAGCGGAGACCGGGACAGACTCACCGGGGAGCTGTTTTTT
TRBV18	NA	NA	TRBJ2-5	CASSLEDTGLATQYF	TGTGCCAGCTCACTCGAGGACACAGGGCTGGCGACCCAGTACTTC
TRBV6-4	NA	NA	TRBJ2-5	CASSETQRENQETQYF	TGTGCCAGCAGTGAGACTCAGAGAGAAAACCAAGAGACCCAGTACTTC
TRBV5-6	NA	NA	TRBJ1-5	CASSLYMGRENQPQHF	TGTGCCAGCAGCTTGTATATGGGGCGGGAGAATCAGCCCCAGCATTTT
TRBV19	TRBD2	once	TRBJ2-7	CASSLSLFLAGGYEQYF	TGTGCCAGTAGTCTCTCCCTTTTTTTGGCGGGGGGCTACGAGCAGTACTTC
TRBV27	TRBD1	NA	TRBJ2-3	CASSLRTGPTNTQYF	TGTGCCAGCAGTTTGCGGACAGGGCCAACCAATACGCAGTATTTT
TRBV19	TRBD2	NA	TRBJ2-1	CASSTSTSEAYNEQFF	TGTGCCAGTAGTACCTCGACTAGCGAAGCCTACAATGAGCAGTTCTTC
TRBV7-8	TRBD2	NA	TRBJ2-3	CASSLKVGGGPLPTDTQYF	TGTGCCAGCAGCCTTAAGGTGGGCGGGGGGCCTCTCCCCACAGATACGCAGTATTTT
TRBV10-3	TRBD1	NA	TRBJ1-5	CAIRGTGDNQPQHF	TGTGCCATCAGGGGGACAGGGGACAATCAGCCCCAGCATTTT
TRBV7-3	TRBD2	NA	TRBJ2-1	CASSLTGLAGGYNEQFF	TGTGCCAGCAGCTTAACGGGACTAGCGGGGGGTTACAATGAGCAGTTCTTC
TRBV9	NA	once	TRBJ2-5	CASSPGFPETQYF	TGTGCCAGCAGCCCCGGGTTCCCGGAGACCCAGTACTTC
TRBV28	NA	NA	TRBJ1-5	CASSLVMRDQPQHF	TGTGCCAGCAGTTTAGTAATGAGAGATCAGCCCCAGCATTTT
TRBV7-2	NA	few	TRBJ1-6	CASSSPGMDNSPLHF	TGTGCCAGCAGCTCCCCAGGGATGGATAATTCACCCCTCCACTTT
TRBV7-9	NA	NA	TRBJ1-1	CASSWDPGHYQAFF	TGTGCCAGCAGTTGGGACCCGGGACACTACCAGGCTTTCTTT
TRBV7-2	NA	NA	TRBJ1-2	CASSLNPGGGGGYTF	TGTGCCAGCAGCTTAAACCCCGGGGGTGGAGGAGGCTACACCTTC
TRBV28	TRBD1	NA	TRBJ2-7	CASVLGTGLFYEQYF	TGTGCCAGTGTCCTTGGGACAGGCTTATTCTACGAGCAGTACTTC
TRBV6-5	NA	few	TRBJ2-5	CASSVSVQETQYF	TGTGCCAGCAGTGTCTCGGTCCAAGAGACCCAGTACTTC
TRBV7-3	TRBD1	few	TRBJ1-5	CARNRGNLNQPQHF	TGTGCCAGGAACAGGGGAAACCTCAATCAGCCCCAGCATTTT
TRBV27	NA	NA	TRBJ1-2	CASSFLGANYGYTF	TGTGCCAGCAGTTTCCTCGGGGCTAACTATGGCTACACCTTC
TRBV25-1	TRBD1	NA	TRBJ2-5	CASSEKRGQGGQETQYF	TGTGCCAGCAGTGAAAAGAGGGGACAGGGGGGACAAGAGACCCAGTACTTC
TRBV6-5	TRBD1	NA	TRBJ1-1	CASSYSDRDTEAFF	TGTGCCAGCAGTTACTCCGACAGGGACACTGAAGCTTTCTTT
TRBV7-8	NA	NA	TRBJ1-4	CASSFPAGVAEKLFF	TGTGCCAGCAGCTTTCCGGCAGGGGTAGCGGAAAAACTGTTTTTT
TRBV27	NA	NA	TRBJ2-1	CASSLRGNSYNEQFF	TGTGCCAGCAGTTTAAGGGGGAACTCCTACAATGAGCAGTTCTTC
TRBV6-6	NA	NA	TRBJ1-5	CASRQGGGNQPQHF	TGTGCCAGCAGACAAGGGGGGGGCAATCAGCCCCAGCATTTT
TRBV19	TRBD1	NA	TRBJ1-4	CASSLSGDRGNEKLFF	TGTGCCAGTAGTCTCAGCGGTGACAGGGGGAATGAAAAACTGTTTTTT